This T cell receptor (beta chain) was captured in a study of cytomegalovirus exposure and HLA in healthy donors. PCR involved 60 Vbeta and 13 Jbeta primers. Sequencing used immunoSEQ multiplex PCR; TCRdb keeps in-frame clones, though not all of them. Here the sample spans under 200,000 clones, about three quarters being singletons. The clonotype was recovered from a female donor in good health and CMV-seronegative. Sequencing was done on a sample of PBMCs.

The CDR3 sequence: CASSPGDREDTQYF. DNA for the CDR3: TGTGCCAGCAGCCCCGGGGACAGGGAGGATACGCAGTATTTT. The chain employs TRBV5-5 and TRBJ2-3; 9 bases match TRBD1. Germline-derived CDR1 and CDR2 are SGHKS and YYEKEE (reference sequence). The CDR3 sequence is 14 residues long. With V trimmed by 4 bases and J by 6 bases, 6 bases remained unmatched.